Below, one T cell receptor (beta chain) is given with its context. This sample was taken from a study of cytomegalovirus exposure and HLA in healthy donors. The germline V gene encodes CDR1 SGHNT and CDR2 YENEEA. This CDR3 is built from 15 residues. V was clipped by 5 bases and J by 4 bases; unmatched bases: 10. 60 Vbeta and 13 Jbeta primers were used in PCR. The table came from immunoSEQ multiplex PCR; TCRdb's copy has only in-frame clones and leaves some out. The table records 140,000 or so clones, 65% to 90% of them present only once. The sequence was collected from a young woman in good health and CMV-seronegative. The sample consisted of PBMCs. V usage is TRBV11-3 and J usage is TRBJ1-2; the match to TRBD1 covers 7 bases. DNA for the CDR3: TGTGCCAGCAGCCCTGACAGGGCCCTAACCTATGGCTACACCTTC. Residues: CASSPDRALTYGYTF.